The 24 T cell receptor beta chains presented below share a single source sample, sequenced in a study of CD8+ T cells in alopecia areata. The sample's treatment: oral pan-JAK inhibitor, 5-10 mg twice daily. Collection of lesional scalp punch biopsies and peripheral blood was performed in alopecia areata patients. cDNA serving as the sequencing template came from extracted, reverse transcribed RNA. The table came from immunoSEQ multiplex PCR; TCRdb's copy has only in-frame clones and leaves some out. The sample shows 15,000 to 20,000 clones, about 60% of them seen only once. Sequencing was performed on skin, taken at week 4, from a patient treated with tofacitinib. The receptors stem from a human donor with alopecia areata.

The CDR3 protein is CASSPPGTGGQETQYF. Here the CDR3 DNA reads TGTGCCAGCAGCCCGCCCGGGACAGGGGGCCAAGAGACCCAGTACTTC. The chain carries TRBV7-8 and TRBJ2-5; 11 bases line up with TRBD1. Germline-derived CDR1 and CDR2 are SGHVS and FQNEAQ. The CDR3 has 16 residues. The V segment lost 5 bases and the J segment 1 base; nucleotides outside the gene matches: 6.

The chain links TRBV19 to TRBJ1-5, with 7 bases lining up with TRBD1. CDR3 length: 14 residues. The germline V gene encodes CDR1 LNHDA and CDR2 SQIVND (reference sequence). The trim removed 7 bases at V and 8 bases at J, leaving 11 bases unmatched. CDR3 residues: CASNSGTEYEPQHF. DNA of the CDR3: TGTGCCAGTAACTCCGGGACAGAGTATGAGCCCCAGCATTTT.

Within the sample, this clone is medium-sized. The chain has TRBV9 and TRBJ2-3; TRBD1 matches 7 bases. CDR3 length: 16 amino acids. Per the germline V gene, CDR1 is SGDLS and CDR2 is YYNGEE. After removal of 0 bases from V and 1 base from J, the junction contained 5 bases not matched to a gene. The DNA for the CDR3 is TGTGCCAGCAGCGTAGAGGGGGCTCAAGGCACAGATACGCAGTATTTT. Its translation is CASSVEGAQGTDTQYF.

The J gene is TRBJ2-2, the V gene TRBV5-4; D is possibly TRBD2 (6 bases). CDR3 length: 16 amino acids. Germline loops: CDR1 SGHNT, CDR2 YYREEE (reference sequence). Trimming stripped 7 bases from V and 0 bases from J, with 16 bases between. The CDR3 loop reads CASRALAVANTGELFF. CDR3 sequence (DNA): TGTGCCAGCCGGGCCTTAGCGGTCGCGAACACCGGGGAGCTGTTTTTT.

The rearrangement uses TRBV7-9 and TRBJ1-6, with D perhaps matching TRBD1 (6 bases). This CDR3 contains 15 residues. CDR1 is SEHNR and CDR2 is FQNEAQ in the germline V gene (reference sequence). V gave up 5 bases and J gave up 6 bases, with 14 bases separating them. In nucleotides, the CDR3 is TGTGCCAGCAGCGTCCCCGACAGGTTTAATTCACCCCTCCACTTT. It specifies CASSVPDRFNSPLHF.

The chain carries TRBV7-9 and TRBJ1-2; TRBD1 agrees at 8 bases. The V gene's germline CDR1 is SEHNR and CDR2 FQNEAQ (reference sequence). Trimming cost V 0 bases and J 5 bases; bases outside gene matches: 14. The CDR3 loop spans 18 amino acids. The CDR3 spells CASSLAPKAGGIGYGYTF. CDR3 coding DNA: TGTGCCAGCAGCTTAGCCCCTAAGGCAGGGGGCATAGGGTATGGCTACACCTTC.

J is TRBJ2-5 and V is TRBV7-3; 9 positions agree with TRBD1. V gave up 6 bases and J gave up 7 bases; unmatched junction bases: 9. The germline gives CDR1 SGHTA, CDR2 FQGTGA. The CDR3 covers 14 residues. CDR3 DNA sequence: TGTGCCAGCAGTTCGGACAGGGGCGCTGGGACCCAGTACTTC. This encodes CASSSDRGAGTQYF.

The chain recombines TRBV2 with TRBJ1-2, with D possibly TRBD1 on 5 matching bases. Per germline, CDR1 SNHLY and CDR2 FYNNEI. This CDR3 has 12 residues. With 7 bases removed from V and 7 bases from J, the gap between germline ends came to 13 bases. The CDR3 sequence: CASTDSRFGYTF. CDR3 DNA: TGTGCCAGCACCGACAGTCGGTTTGGCTACACCTTC.

This clone was seen more than once but under ten times. J is TRBJ1-4 and V is TRBV7-9; D may be TRBD1 (6 bases). CDR3 length: 14 amino acids. Germline V CDR1 and CDR2: SEHNR, FQNEAQ (reference sequence). The ends were cut back, 4 bases at V and 7 bases at J, with 13 bases in the middle. The CDR3 region has the DNA TGTGCCAGCAGCTCAAGGACAGTTGGTGAAAAACTGTTTTTT. Amino acids: CASSSRTVGEKLFF.

As concerns this clone: Germline and junction disagree at one end, which may indicate a read error. The identical CDR3 is also encoded by other nucleotide sequences in the sample. The rearrangement joins TRBV2 to TRBJ2-2; 8 bases map to TRBD1. The CDR3 extends over 16 amino acids. The germline V gene has CDR1 SNHLY and CDR2 FYNNEI. The CDR3 coding sequence is TGTGCCAGCGGTTGGGGGACAGGTCCAGACACCGGGGAGCTATTTTTT. The encoded protein is CASGWGTGPDTGELFF. The full variable domain, rest sourced from reference TRBV2 and TRBJ2-2, is EPEVTQTPSHQVTQMGQEVILRCVPISNHLYFYWYRQILGQKVEFLVSFYNNEISEKSEIFDDQFSVERPDGSNFTLKIRSTKLEDSAMYFCASGWGTGPDTGELFFGEGSRLTVL.

The V call is TRBV11-2, the J call TRBJ1-1; 10 bases match TRBD1. The CDR3 is 19 amino acids. Germline V CDR1 and CDR2: SGHAT, FQNNGV. With V trimmed by 4 bases and J by 4 bases, 18 bases remained unmatched. Here the CDR3 reads CASSSRDRGRTRERTEAFF. CDR3 sequence (DNA): TGTGCCAGCAGCTCCCGCGACAGGGGGCGAACCCGGGAGCGCACTGAAGCTTTCTTT.

The chain combines TRBV10-3 with TRBJ2-6; D unclear. V was trimmed by 5 bases and J by 0 bases, leaving 11 bases between them. Germline-derived CDR1 and CDR2 are ENHRY and SYGVKD. The CDR3 consists of 16 residues. The chain's CDR3 is CAISPTSRSGANVLTF. The CDR3 DNA follows: TGTGCCATCAGTCCGACTTCCCGCTCTGGGGCCAACGTCCTGACTTTC.

This clone is categorized as medium-sized (0.01 to 0.1%). V gene TRBV28 combines with J gene TRBJ1-2; D is possibly TRBD1 (5 bases). V was cut by 6 bases and J by 7 bases, with 15 bases left in between. This CDR3 has 13 residues. CDR1 is MDHEN, CDR2 SYDVKM, per germline. The CDR3 spells CASRKGQAGGYTF. CDR3 coding DNA: TGTGCCAGCAGAAAGGGGCAGGCGGGTGGCTACACCTTC.

J is TRBJ1-2 and V is TRBV6-1; no definite D call. Germline CDR1 reads MNHNS; CDR2 reads SASEGT. This CDR3 has 15 amino acids. Trimming took off 6 bases at V and 0 bases at J, with 14 bases between the two ends. CDR3 protein: CASSPSAATNYGYTF. CDR3 in DNA: TGTGCCAGCAGCCCCTCGGCAGCAACTAACTATGGCTACACCTTC.

This clone was seen only once. V and J are TRBV11-1 and TRBJ1-1; D may be TRBD1 (6 bases). The CDR3 is 16 residues long. V was pared by 1 base and J by 2 bases, with 14 bases between. Germline CDR1 reads SGHAT; CDR2 reads FQDESV (reference sequence). CDR3 DNA sequence: TGTGCCAGCAGCTTAGGGCAGGGGAATTTAAACACTGAAGCTTTCTTT. This encodes CASSLGQGNLNTEAFF. The complete variable domain, with remaining parts taken from reference TRBV11-1 and TRBJ1-1, reads EAEVAQSPRYKITEKSQAVAFWCDPISGHATLYWYRQILGQGPELLVQFQDESVVDDSQLPKDRFSAERLKGVDSTLKIQPAELGDSAMYLCASSLGQGNLNTEAFFGQGTRLTVV.

The chain carries TRBV28 and TRBJ2-3, with D tentatively TRBD1 (5 bases). Germline-derived CDR1 and CDR2 are MDHEN and SYDVKM. V was cut by 3 bases and J by 0 bases, with 16 bases left in between. The CDR3 runs to 17 residues. For the CDR3, the DNA is TGTGCCAGCAGTTTCTTCTTAAGGGGATCTAGCACAGATACGCAGTATTTT. Protein: CASSFFLRGSSTDTQYF. The complete variable domain, with remaining parts taken from reference TRBV28 and TRBJ2-3, reads DVKVTQSSRYLVKRTGEKVFLECVQDMDHENMFWYRQDPGLGLRLIYFSYDVKMKEKGDIPEGYSVSREKKERFSLILESASTNQTSMYLCASSFFLRGSSTDTQYFGPGTRLTVL.

This clone was found once. The chain recombines TRBV5-1 with TRBJ1-1; no clear D gene. The CDR3 is 14 residues long. Trimming left V 4 bases short and J 0 bases short, with 10 bases between. Germline V gene sequence: CDR1 SGHRS, CDR2 YFSETQ. In DNA form, the CDR3 reads TGCGCCAGCAGCCCGGGAGGGATGAACACTGAAGCTTTCTTT. It codes for CASSPGGMNTEAFF. The entire variable domain, with the rest obtained from reference TRBV5-1 and TRBJ1-1, is as follows: KAGVTQTPRYLIKTRGQQVTLSCSPISGHRSVSWYQQTPGQGLQFLFEYFSETQRNKGNFPGRFSGRQFSNSRSEMNVSTLELGDSALYLCASSPGGMNTEAFFGQGTRLTVV.

The genes are TRBV5-1 and TRBJ2-1; D may be TRBD1 (6 bases). CDR3 size: 15 residues. CDR1 and CDR2 from the germline V gene are SGHRS and YFSETQ. The ends were cut back, 4 bases at V and 2 bases at J, with 13 bases in the middle. CDR3 sequence (DNA): TGCGCCAGCAGCCAAGACAGGACCCCCTACAATGAGCAGTTCTTC. Translating it yields CASSQDRTPYNEQFF.

The chain has TRBV5-6 and TRBJ1-3, with D maybe TRBD1 (5 bases). V lost 0 bases and J lost 0, with 10 bases in between. The CDR3 contains 16 residues. The germline V gene encodes CDR1 SGHDT and CDR2 YYEEEE. The CDR3 here is CASSLVGGTSGNTIYF. In DNA form, the CDR3 reads TGTGCCAGCAGCTTGGTGGGGGGTACCTCTGGAAACACCATATATTTT.

The CDR3 here is CASFAWAGAEQYF. CDR3 coding DNA: TGTGCCAGCTTCGCTTGGGCGGGGGCCGAGCAGTACTTC. This rearrangement joins TRBV6-1 to TRBJ2-7; D might be TRBD2 (7 bases). Germline assignment: CDR1 MNHNS and CDR2 SASEGT. The CDR3 spans 13 residues. Trimming removed 8 bases at V and 6 bases at J, with 17 bases between.

The table lists this clone with a few counts. The rearrangement uses TRBV28 and TRBJ1-5; maybe TRBD1 (5 bases). The CDR3 runs to 17 residues. Trimming stripped 3 bases from V and 0 bases from J, with 15 bases between. Germline assignment: CDR1 MDHEN and CDR2 SYDVKM. The DNA of the CDR3 is TGTGCCAGCAGTTTGCGGGACGGATTTTATAGCAATCAGCCCCAGCATTTT. Translated, it gives CASSLRDGFYSNQPQHF.

The V call is TRBV27, the J call TRBJ2-7; D is ambiguous. CDR3 size: 16 residues. V lost 0 bases and J lost 3, with 15 bases in between. CDR1 and CDR2 (germline): MNHEY, SMNVEV (reference sequence). The CDR3 protein is CASSLSVATTRYEQYF. In DNA, the CDR3 is TGTGCCAGCAGTTTATCGGTGGCAACGACACGCTACGAGCAGTACTTC.

The chain recombines TRBV28 with TRBJ2-5, with unresolved D. Trimming stripped 6 bases from V and 7 bases from J, with 9 bases between. Germline V gene sequence: CDR1 MDHEN, CDR2 SYDVKM. There are 11 residues in the CDR3. CDR3 in amino acids: CASSPGRTQYF. CDR3 coding DNA: TGTGCCAGCAGCCCAGGCCGGACCCAGTACTTC.

The V call is TRBV5-1, the J call TRBJ1-1; D gene unclear. Between the trimmed V and J ends, which lost 3 bases and 1 base, there was a span of 7 bases. CDR1 is SGHRS and CDR2 is YFSETQ in the germline V gene. This CDR3 comprises 13 residues. CDR3 sequence: CASSSEGNTEAFF. CDR3 in DNA: TGCGCCAGCAGCTCGGAGGGGAACACTGAAGCTTTCTTT.